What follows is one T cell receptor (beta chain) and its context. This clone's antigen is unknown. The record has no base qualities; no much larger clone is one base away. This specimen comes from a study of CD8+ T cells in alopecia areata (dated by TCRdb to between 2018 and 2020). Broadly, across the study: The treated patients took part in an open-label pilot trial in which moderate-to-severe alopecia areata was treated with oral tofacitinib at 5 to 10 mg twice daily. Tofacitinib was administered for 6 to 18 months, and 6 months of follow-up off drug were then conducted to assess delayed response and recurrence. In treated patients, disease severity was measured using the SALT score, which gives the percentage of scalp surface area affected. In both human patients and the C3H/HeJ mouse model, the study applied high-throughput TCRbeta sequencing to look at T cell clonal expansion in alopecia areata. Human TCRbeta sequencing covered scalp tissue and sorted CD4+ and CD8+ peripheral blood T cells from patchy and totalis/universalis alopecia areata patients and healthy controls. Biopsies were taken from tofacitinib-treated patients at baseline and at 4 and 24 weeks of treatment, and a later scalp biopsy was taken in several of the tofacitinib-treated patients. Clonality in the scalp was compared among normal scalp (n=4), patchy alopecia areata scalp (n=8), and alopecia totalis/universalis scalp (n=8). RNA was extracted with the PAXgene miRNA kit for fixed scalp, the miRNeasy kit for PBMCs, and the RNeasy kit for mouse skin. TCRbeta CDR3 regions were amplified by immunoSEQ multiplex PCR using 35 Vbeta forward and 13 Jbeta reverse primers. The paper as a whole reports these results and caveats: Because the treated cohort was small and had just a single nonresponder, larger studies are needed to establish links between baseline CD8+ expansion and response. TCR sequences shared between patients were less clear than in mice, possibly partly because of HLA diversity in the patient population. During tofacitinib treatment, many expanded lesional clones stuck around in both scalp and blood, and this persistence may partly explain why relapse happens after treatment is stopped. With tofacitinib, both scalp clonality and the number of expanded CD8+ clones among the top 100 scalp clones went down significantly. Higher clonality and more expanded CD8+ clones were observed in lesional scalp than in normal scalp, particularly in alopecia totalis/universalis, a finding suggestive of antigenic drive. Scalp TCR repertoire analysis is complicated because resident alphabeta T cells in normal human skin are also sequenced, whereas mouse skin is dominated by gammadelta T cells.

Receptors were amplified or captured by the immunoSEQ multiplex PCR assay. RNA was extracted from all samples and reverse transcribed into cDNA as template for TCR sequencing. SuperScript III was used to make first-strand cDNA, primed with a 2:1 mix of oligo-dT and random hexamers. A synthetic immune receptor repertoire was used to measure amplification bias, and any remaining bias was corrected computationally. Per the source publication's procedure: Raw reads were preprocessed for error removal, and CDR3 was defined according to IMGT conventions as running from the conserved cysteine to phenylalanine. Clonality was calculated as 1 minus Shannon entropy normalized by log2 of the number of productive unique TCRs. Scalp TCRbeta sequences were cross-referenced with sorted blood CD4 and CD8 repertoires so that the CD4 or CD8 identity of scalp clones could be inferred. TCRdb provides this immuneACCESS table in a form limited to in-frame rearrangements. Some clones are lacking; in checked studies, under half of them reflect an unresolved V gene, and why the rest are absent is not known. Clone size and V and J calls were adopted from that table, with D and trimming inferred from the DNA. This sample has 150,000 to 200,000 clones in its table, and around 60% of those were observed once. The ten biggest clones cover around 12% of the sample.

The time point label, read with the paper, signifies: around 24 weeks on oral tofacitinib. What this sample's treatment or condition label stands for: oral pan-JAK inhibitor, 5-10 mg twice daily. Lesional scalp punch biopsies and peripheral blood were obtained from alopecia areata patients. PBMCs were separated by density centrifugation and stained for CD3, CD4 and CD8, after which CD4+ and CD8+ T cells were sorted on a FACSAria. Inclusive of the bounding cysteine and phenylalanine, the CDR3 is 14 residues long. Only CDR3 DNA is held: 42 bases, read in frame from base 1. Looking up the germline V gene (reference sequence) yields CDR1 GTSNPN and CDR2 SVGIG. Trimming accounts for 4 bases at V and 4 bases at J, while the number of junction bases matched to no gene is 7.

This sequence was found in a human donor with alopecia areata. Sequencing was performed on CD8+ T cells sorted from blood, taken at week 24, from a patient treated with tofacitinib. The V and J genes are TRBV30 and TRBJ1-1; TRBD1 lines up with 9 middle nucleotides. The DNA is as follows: TGTGCCTGGAACTCGGGACAGGGCTTCACTGAAGCTTTCTTT. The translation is CAWNSGQGFTEAFF.